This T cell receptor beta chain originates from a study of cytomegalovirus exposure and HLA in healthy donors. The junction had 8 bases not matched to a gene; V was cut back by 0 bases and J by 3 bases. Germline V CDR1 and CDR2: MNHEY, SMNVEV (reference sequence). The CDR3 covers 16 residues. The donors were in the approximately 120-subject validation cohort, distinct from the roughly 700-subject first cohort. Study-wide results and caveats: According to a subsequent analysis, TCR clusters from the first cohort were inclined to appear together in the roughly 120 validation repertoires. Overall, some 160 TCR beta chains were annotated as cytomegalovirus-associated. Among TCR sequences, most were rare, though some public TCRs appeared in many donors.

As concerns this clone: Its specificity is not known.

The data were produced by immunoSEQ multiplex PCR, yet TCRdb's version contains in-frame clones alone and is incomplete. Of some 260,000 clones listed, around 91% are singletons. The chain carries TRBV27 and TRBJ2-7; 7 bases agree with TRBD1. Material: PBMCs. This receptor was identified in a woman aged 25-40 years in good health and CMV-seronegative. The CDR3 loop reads CASSLSGGDSDYEQYF. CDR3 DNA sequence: TGTGCCAGCAGTTTATCGGGTGGGGACAGCGACTACGAGCAGTACTTC.